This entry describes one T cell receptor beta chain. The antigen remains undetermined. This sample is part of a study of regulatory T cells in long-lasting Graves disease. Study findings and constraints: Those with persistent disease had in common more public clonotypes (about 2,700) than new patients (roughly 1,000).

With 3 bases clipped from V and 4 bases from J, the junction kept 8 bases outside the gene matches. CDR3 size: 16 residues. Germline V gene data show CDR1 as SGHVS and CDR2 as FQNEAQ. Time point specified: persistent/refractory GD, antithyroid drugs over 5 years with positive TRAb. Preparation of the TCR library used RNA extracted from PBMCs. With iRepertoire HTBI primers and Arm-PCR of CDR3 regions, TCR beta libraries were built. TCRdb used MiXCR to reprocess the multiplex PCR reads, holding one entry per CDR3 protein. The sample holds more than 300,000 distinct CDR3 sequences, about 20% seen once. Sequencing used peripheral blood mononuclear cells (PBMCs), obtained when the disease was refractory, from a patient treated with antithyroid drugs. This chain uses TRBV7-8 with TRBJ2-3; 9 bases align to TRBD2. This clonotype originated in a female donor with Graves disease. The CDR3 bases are TGTGCCAGCAGCTTTTCTACGGGACTAGCCTCAGATACGCAGTATTTT. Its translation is CASSFSTGLASDTQYF. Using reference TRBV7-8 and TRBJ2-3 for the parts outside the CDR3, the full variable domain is GAGVSQSPRYKVAKRGQDVALRCDPISGHVSLFWYQQALGQGPEFLTYFQNEAQLDKSGLPSDRFFAERPEGSVSTLKIQRTQQEDSAVYLCASSFSTGLASDTQYFGPGTRLTVL.